Presented here are 4 T cell receptor beta chains from one specimen sequenced in a study of blood T cell repertoires in COVID-19. TCRdb's table, derived via immunoSEQ multiplex PCR, lists solely in-frame clones and lacks some. The profile shows 130,000 to 150,000 clones, 88% of them singletons. Sequencing was performed on PBMCs or T cells enriched from blood (not recorded which). The receptors stem from a woman between 25 and 40 years old with acute COVID-19.

The chain employs TRBV7-2 and TRBJ2-3; 11 nucleotides match TRBD1. Trimming removed 4 bases from V and 8 bases from J; junction bases left unmatched: 11. Per the germline V gene, CDR1 is SGHTA and CDR2 is FQGNSA. There are 16 residues in the CDR3. This chain's CDR3 is CASSSSPSGTGGTQYF. The CDR3, as DNA: TGTGCCAGCAGCTCAAGTCCTAGCGGGACAGGGGGTACGCAGTATTTT.

This clone was counted once. The rearrangement uses TRBV5-6 and TRBJ1-4; 9 bases agree with TRBD1. The J segment lost 5 bases and the V segment lost 3 bases, leaving 2 bases of the junction unmatched. The CDR3 consists of 14 residues. Germline V CDR1 and CDR2: SGHDT, YYEEEE. CDR3 region: CASSYGTGNEKLFF. The CDR3 nucleotides are TGTGCCAGCAGCTATGGGACAGGGAATGAAAAACTGTTTTTT.

V usage is TRBV9 and J usage is TRBJ2-1; 10 bases fit TRBD2. V shed 2 bases and J 9 bases; nucleotides not matched to a gene: 5. Per the germline V gene, CDR1 is SGDLS and CDR2 is YYNGEE. The CDR3 runs 14 residues. CDR3 loop: CASSVLAGGGEQFF. The CDR3 region has the DNA TGTGCCAGCAGCGTGTTAGCGGGAGGAGGTGAGCAGTTCTTC.

The CDR3 DNA is TGTGCCAGCAGTCCCCGAGGGAGAACTGAAGCTTTCTTT. It encodes CASSPRGRTEAFF. J is TRBJ1-1 and V is TRBV28; no clear D. This CDR3 region has 13 residues. V dropped 5 bases and J dropped 5 bases, with 12 bases sitting between them. In germline, CDR1 is MDHEN, CDR2 SYDVKM. The full variable domain, in which reference TRBV28 and TRBJ1-1 provide the parts outside the CDR3, is DVKVTQSSRYLVKRTGEKVFLECVQDMDHENMFWYRQDPGLGLRLIYFSYDVKMKEKGDIPEGYSVSREKKERFSLILESASTNQTSMYLCASSPRGRTEAFFGQGTRLTVV.